Each of the 20 T cell receptor beta chains below was sequenced from the same sample in a study of blood T cell repertoires in COVID-19 (dated by TCRdb to the early 2020s). Library preparation was by the immunoSEQ multiplex PCR assay. Drawn from immuneACCESS, this table holds only the in-frame rearrangements with V and J called that TCRdb kept. Clones are partly lost; checked studies trace under half to an unresolved V gene and leave the rest unexplained. The sample table holds approximately 100,000 clones, of which 70% to 85% were seen once. About 20% of the sample is taken by the ten largest. The specimen was peripheral blood. The receptor source for this set is a man aged 70 or older with active or convalescent COVID-19.

This clone showed up just once. The chain couples TRBV4-1 to TRBJ2-7; the D gene is possibly TRBD1 (6 bases). From germline, CDR1 is MGHRA and CDR2 YSYEKL. The CDR3 totals 15 residues. Trimming took off 1 base at V and 1 base at J, with 11 bases between the two ends. CDR3 in amino acids: CASSQVAGVSYEQYF. For the CDR3, the DNA is TGCGCCAGCAGCCAAGTTGCAGGGGTTTCCTACGAGCAGTACTTC.

The rearrangement links TRBV28 to TRBJ2-7; TRBD2 aligns across 8 bases. V lost 4 bases to trimming and J lost 5 bases; unmatched junction nucleotides: 7. Germline CDR1 MDHEN, CDR2 SYDVKM. CDR3 size: 14 residues. The CDR3 nucleotides read TGTGCCAGCAGTTCCCCGGGGGGGTCGGACGAGCAGTACTTC. This sequence encodes CASSSPGGSDEQYF.

This clone was detected once. This chain links TRBV2 with TRBJ2-1; 13 bases match TRBD2. The CDR3 is 15 amino acids. Germline CDR1 SNHLY, CDR2 FYNNEI. The ends lost 8 bases at V and 4 bases at J; junction bases unmatched: 5. The CDR3 sequence is CASGKLAGGYNEQFF. In DNA, the CDR3 is TGTGCCAGCGGCAAACTAGCGGGGGGGTACAATGAGCAGTTCTTC.

This clone was recorded a few times. As the CDR3 is not closed by the conserved phenylalanine or tryptophan, this likely results from a read error. It is unclear where the CDR3 begins or ends on the DNA, so no DNA is shown, and the CDR3 is as TCRdb lists it. The J gene is TRBJ1-1, the V gene TRBV3-1 (or the pseudogene TRBV3-2). The CDR3 is 12 residues long, ends included. Germline V gives CDR1 LGHDT, CDR2 YNNKEL (reference sequence). The chain's CDR3 is CASSQRGGGVQI.

This clone has just a few counts. This chain joins TRBV5-6 and TRBJ1-6; possibly TRBD1 for D (5 bases). In germline, CDR1 is SGHDT, CDR2 YYEEEE. The V end lost 3 bases, the J end lost 7 bases, and 17 bases lay between the germline ends. CDR3 length: 16 amino acids. This CDR3 reads CASSSLSNQGNSPLHF. The CDR3 bases are TGTGCCAGCAGCTCCCTTAGTAATCAGGGCAATTCACCCCTCCACTTT.

The gene calls are TRBV4-2 and TRBJ1-1; a weak D match, TRBD1 (5 bases). Trimming left V 5 bases short and J 1 base short, with 17 bases between. The CDR3 has 16 residues. Germline V gives CDR1 LGHNA, CDR2 YNFKEQ. DNA of the CDR3: TGTGCCAGCAGCAATGCTGGAGGGGCGGCGAACACTGAAGCTTTCTTT. This codes for CASSNAGGAANTEAFF.

The gene calls are TRBV6-5 and TRBJ2-7, with D possibly being TRBD1 (6 bases). Germline V gene data show CDR1 as MNHEY and CDR2 as SVGAGI. This CDR3 has 14 amino acids. Trimming shortened V by 6 bases and J by 2 bases, and 14 bases separated the two germline ends. CDR3 nucleotides: TGTGCCAGCAGATATAACGGACAGACCTACGAGCAGTACTTC. Amino acids: CASRYNGQTYEQYF.

The gene calls are TRBV6-5 and TRBJ2-7, with TRBD1 matching 11 bases. The CDR3 has 15 residues. Germline V lookup: CDR1 MNHEY, CDR2 SVGAGI. Germline trimming cut 6 bases from V and 0 bases from J; bases unmatched to any gene: 4. CDR3 region: CASSTGQGASYEQYF. The CDR3 DNA sequence: TGTGCCAGCAGCACTGGACAGGGGGCCTCCTACGAGCAGTACTTC.

V is TRBV27 and J is TRBJ1-2; D is ambiguous. The CDR3 has 13 amino acids. Trimming removed 2 bases from V and 5 bases from J, with 9 bases in between. Per germline, CDR1 MNHEY and CDR2 SMNVEV (reference sequence). This CDR3 is CASSLRGGYGYTF. The CDR3, as DNA: TGTGCCAGCAGTTTAAGAGGTGGATATGGCTACACCTTC.

CDR3 coding DNA: TGCAGCGTCCAACTACAGGGGGGGACTGAAGCTTTCTTT. Residues: CSVQLQGGTEAFF. V is TRBV29-1 and J is TRBJ1-1, with 8 nucleotides matching TRBD1. Trimming removed 6 bases from V and 5 bases from J; junction bases left unmatched: 8. This CDR3 region has 13 residues. Germline V CDR1 and CDR2: SQVTM, ANQGSEA.

This clone was observed once. The genes are TRBV16 and TRBJ2-3; D gene unclear. The CDR3 covers 14 residues. The germline gives CDR1 KGHSY, CDR2 FQNENV. V shed 3 bases and J shed 2 bases, with 9 bases lying between them. CDR3 residues: CASSHRHSTDTQYF. In DNA, the CDR3 is TGTGCCAGCAGCCATCGACATTCCACAGATACGCAGTATTTT.

For this clone: Other DNA sequences in this specimen translate into the identical CDR3. This sequence joins TRBV5-1 and TRBJ2-1; TRBD2 matches at 10 bases. Unmatched junction bases numbered 6, after V lost 4 bases and J lost 5 bases. CDR3 length equals 15 residues. Per germline, CDR1 SGHRS and CDR2 YFSETQ. CDR3 DNA: TGCGCCAGCAGCCTCCTAGCGGGGGTTGACAATGAGCAGTTCTTC. Translating it yields CASSLLAGVDNEQFF.

The chain employs TRBV5-5 and TRBJ1-2; perhaps TRBD1 as D (6 bases). The CDR3 extends over 13 amino acids. Germline CDR1 SGHKS, CDR2 YYEKEE (reference sequence). Trimming took 2 bases from V and 6 from J, leaving 11 bases between them. CDR3 nucleotides: TGTGCCAGCAGCTTAGGGGGTTGGGATGGCTACACCTTC. Amino acid sequence: CASSLGGWDGYTF. Looking up the rest from reference TRBV5-5 and TRBJ1-2 gives the full variable domain: DAGVTQSPTHLIKTRGQQVTLRCSPISGHKSVSWYQQVLGQGPQFIFQYYEKEERGRGNFPDRFSARQFPNYSSELNVNALLLGDSALYLCASSLGGWDGYTFGSGTRLTVV.

This clone has more than one count but fewer than ten. V is TRBV7-3 and J is TRBJ2-1, with 8 positions matching TRBD2. The CDR3 extends over 17 amino acids. Germline CDR1 and CDR2: SGHTA and FQGTGA. The J segment lost 3 bases and the V segment lost 2 bases, leaving 9 bases of the junction unmatched. This chain's CDR3 is CASSLGGGKASYNEQFF. CDR3 in DNA: TGTGCCAGCAGCTTAGGCGGGGGGAAAGCCAGCTACAATGAGCAGTTCTTC.

The chain recombines TRBV10-2 with TRBJ2-1; 15 positions match TRBD2. The CDR3 has 16 residues. V was pared by 8 bases and J by 5 bases, with 7 bases of the junction left unmatched. Germline assignment: CDR1 WSHSY and CDR2 SAAADI. The CDR3 reads CASSERTSGRDNEQFF. The CDR3 bases are TGCGCCAGCTCGGAGAGGACTAGCGGGAGGGACAATGAGCAGTTCTTC.

The chain employs TRBV6-5 and TRBJ1-6; 7 nucleotides line up with TRBD1. There are 14 residues in the CDR3. The J segment lost 7 bases and the V segment lost 6 bases, leaving 6 bases of the junction unmatched. Germline CDR1 reads MNHEY; CDR2 reads SVGAGI. The CDR3, as DNA: TGTGCCAGCAGGACAGGGATAGGAAATTCACCCCTCCACTTT. It yields the protein CASRTGIGNSPLHF.

This chain links TRBV7-9 with TRBJ2-6; a possible D gene is TRBD1 (6 bases). The CDR3 runs 15 residues. In germline, CDR1 is SEHNR, CDR2 FQNEAQ (reference sequence). Trimming cost V 6 bases and J 0 bases, with 9 bases left between them. The CDR3 reads CASRLQGSGANVLTF. The CDR3 coding sequence is TGTGCCAGCAGGTTACAGGGCTCTGGGGCCAACGTCCTGACTTTC.

This clone was picked up one time. This chain links TRBV5-4 with TRBJ2-3; a possible D gene is TRBD2 (5 bases). CDR1 is SGHNT, CDR2 YYREEE, per germline (reference sequence). Between the trimmed V and J ends, which lost 4 bases and 2 bases, there was a span of 14 bases. The CDR3 totals 15 residues. This CDR3 is CASSPKTGVTDTQYF. The DNA for the CDR3 is TGTGCCAGCAGCCCTAAGACCGGGGTCACAGATACGCAGTATTTT.

This chain connects TRBV3-1 (or the pseudogene TRBV3-2) to TRBJ1-1; possible D gene TRBD1, 5 bases. Germline lookup yields CDR1 LGHDT and CDR2 YNNKEL (reference sequence). Trimming took off 5 bases at V and 1 base at J, with 14 bases between the two ends. The CDR3 extends over 15 amino acids. CDR3 coding DNA: TGTGCCAGCAGCGCTGTTGACAGTGAGAACACTGAAGCTTTCTTT. Translating gives CASSAVDSENTEAFF.

The table lists this clone with a few counts. The chain recombines TRBV5-1 with TRBJ1-3; D is unresolved. Trimming took off 0 bases at V and 0 bases at J, with 7 bases between the two ends. The CDR3 covers 15 residues. In germline, CDR1 is SGHRS, CDR2 YFSETQ. The DNA for the CDR3 is TGCGCCAGCAGCTTGGCGGCAGGCTCTGGAAACACCATATATTTT. Amino acids: CASSLAAGSGNTIYF.